The present TCR beta chain was sequenced within a study of T cells in localized non-small cell lung cancer. Study-level results: Heterogeneity cannot be ruled out, as sequencing used one tumor region only. A median of roughly 57 clones ranked among the top 100 in tumor appeared in adjacent lung. Blood T cell density predicted longer survival; adjacent-lung clonality, shorter. Uninvolved adjacent lung showed higher T cell clonality than tumor.

Method: immunoSEQ multiplex PCR; TCRdb's copy keeps in-frame clones and lacks some. The data contain about 48,000 clones, roughly 80% of them singletons. Per germline, CDR1 SGHTA and CDR2 FQGNSA. The germline V and J ends were trimmed by 2 bases and 7 bases, with 6 bases remaining between them. The CDR3 is made up of 13 amino acids. In the case of this clone: Its antigen is as yet unknown.

This clonotype was obtained from a man aged 40 to 70 with stage I squamous cell lung carcinoma. Sequences were derived from peripheral blood, sampled before any cancer treatment. The rearrangement links TRBV7-2 to TRBJ1-6; D call uncertain. The CDR3 DNA is TGTGCCAGCAGCTTAAACGGGAATTCACCCCTCCACTTT. Translating gives CASSLNGNSPLHF.